Sequencing of this TCR beta chain was carried out in a study of T cells in Graves' hyperthyroidism and ophthalmopathy. Findings and caveats of the study: A 13 V-J model separated ophthalmopathy from stable hyperthyroidism. Most thyroid clonotypes expanded above 0.001 were also detected in blood.

The junction had 4 bases not matched to a gene; V was cut back by 1 base and J by 6 bases. This CDR3 contains 15 residues. Germline CDR1 is LNHNV and CDR2 is YYDKDF (reference sequence). Regarding this clonotype: The target antigen is unknown.

Uncontrolled infections, other autoimmune diseases, pregnancy or lactation led to exclusion of patients. Each diagnosis drew on symptoms, thyroxine, TRAb, thyroid ultrasound and orbital computed tomography findings. The CDR3 regions of TCR beta were amplified from RNA transcripts. When the TCR CDR3 underwent first-round RT-PCR, the HTBI primer set was used. TCRdb passed the multiplex PCR reads through MiXCR, listing each CDR3 protein once. The sample yields approximately 870,000 distinct CDR3 sequences, over 35% seen once. This rearrangement joins TRBV15 to TRBJ1-5; the match to TRBD1 covers 9 bases. The receptor's source is a man between 18 and 35 years old with Graves' hyperthyroidism. Sequences were obtained from blood. CDR3 nucleotides: TGTGCCACCAGCAGAGTCGGGACAGGGCGTCAGCCCCAGCATTTT. This gives the protein CATSRVGTGRQPQHF. The variable domain in full, completed from reference TRBV15 and TRBJ1-5, reads DAMVIQNPRYQVTQFGKPVTLSCSQTLNHNVMYWYQQKSSQAPKLLFHYYDKDFNNEADTPDNFQSRRPNTSFCFLDIRSPGLGDTAMYLCATSRVGTGRQPQHFGDGTRLSIL.